This T cell receptor (beta chain) came from a study of blood T cell repertoires in COVID-19 (dated by TCRdb to 2020 to 2021). For context, the study as a whole: The collaborator samples originated in the United States, Italy and Spain and spanned the acute and convalescent phases of COVID-19. The prospective study material was composed of cDNA or gDNA derived from T cells, B-cell-depleted T cells, or PBMCs. Subjects who had been exposed to COVID-19, were actively infected with it, or had recovered from it provided the deeply sampled blood TCRbeta repertoires that made up the dataset. The repertoires were made available in a free public database intended to serve as a resource for research on the immune response to SARS-CoV-2. The samples were drawn from the first 160 participants of the ongoing ImmuneRACE study and from over 950 subjects provided by 6 global collaborators. Sample metadata almost always included a de-identified subject ID, COVID-19 status, age in years and sex. Where HLA class I and class II types were available, the types were taken from metadata supplied by the sample provider, not from assay-based typing. Study-wide conclusions, independent of this receptor: The amount of clinical and demographic metadata varied by source and participant and was provided uncurated.

One collaborating source in Seattle enrolled patients during active infection and followed them longitudinally through the course of disease. Each collaborating institution followed its own protocols to collect whole blood in K2EDTA tubes. Collaborator samples were shipped for TCRbeta analysis as frozen whole blood, isolated PBMCs, or DNA extracted from either sample type. TCRbeta CDR3 regions were amplified from genomic DNA using the immunoSEQ Assay, a bias-controlled multiplex PCR. As for the authors' bioinformatics: Within the assay, amplification of reference gene primers was used to estimate how many nucleated cells each sample contained. Sequence reads were collapsed and filtered to measure the absolute abundance of every unique TCRbeta CDR3 rearrangement. For each sample, productive Simpson clonality was calculated by taking the square root of Simpson's diversity index across productive rearrangements. TCRdb obtained this table from immuneACCESS and retained in-frame rearrangements with V and J assigned. These tables miss some clones; where compared with another copy, unresolved V genes account for less than half of the shortfall, and the remainder is unexplained. The V and J calls and clone size are taken from that table; D and trimming were inferred from the DNA. The sample includes 250,000 to 350,000 clones, with around 90% observed a single time. Of the sample, over 5.5% is held by the ten largest clones.

Trimming takes 3 bases off V and 6 bases off J; junction bases not matched to a gene: 1. The CDR3, from cysteine to phenylalanine, totals 13 residues. Left in the record is the CDR3 DNA by itself, 39 bases read in frame from the first base. CDR1 and CDR2 were assigned from the germline V gene (reference sequence) as SEHNR and FQNEAQ. This clone showed up just once. Its binding antigen is unknown. Base quality data are lacking; no much larger clone is found one base away. In the same sample, other DNA sequences code for this CDR3. The receptor chain draws on TRBV7-9 and TRBJ2-1; 8 of the junction bases match TRBD2. The clonotype originates from a woman aged 45-65 years with COVID-19, enrolled during active disease. The sample consisted of peripheral blood. The base sequence is TGTGCCAGCAGCTTCAGCGGGAGCAATGAGCAGTTCTTC. Its protein product is CASSFSGSNEQFF.